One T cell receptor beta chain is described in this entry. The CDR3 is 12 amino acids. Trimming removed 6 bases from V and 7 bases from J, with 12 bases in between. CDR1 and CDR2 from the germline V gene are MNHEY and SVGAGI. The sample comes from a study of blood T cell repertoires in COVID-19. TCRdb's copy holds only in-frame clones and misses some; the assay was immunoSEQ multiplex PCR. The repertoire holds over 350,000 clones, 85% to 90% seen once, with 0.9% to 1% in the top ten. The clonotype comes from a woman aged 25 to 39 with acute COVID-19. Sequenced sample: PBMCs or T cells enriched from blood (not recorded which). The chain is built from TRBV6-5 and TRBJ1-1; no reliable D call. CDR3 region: CASSKTTDEAFF. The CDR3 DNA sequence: TGTGCCAGCAGCAAAACCACAGATGAAGCTTTCTTT.